This T cell receptor beta chain is from a study of blood T cells in healthy people across ages. Through a sample-barcoded 5' primer and a J-beta primer mix, a second PCR was run for roughly 7 to 11 cycles. TCRdb reanalysed the 5' RACE reads using MiXCR and keeps one entry per CDR3 protein. Of fewer than 800,000 distinct CDR3 sequences in the sample, about 25% are singletons; the top ten hold roughly a tenth. V shed 0 bases and J 12 bases; nucleotides not matched to a gene: 10. The CDR3 extends over 14 amino acids. CDR1 SGHRS and CDR2 YFSETQ come from the germline V gene. These data also featured in a second study, about T cells of mothers and their children.

Material for sequencing was blood. The receptor comes from a boy under 18 in good health. The chain carries TRBV5-1 and TRBJ2-5; 8 nucleotides align to TRBD2. CDR3 nucleotide sequence: TGCGCCAGCAGCTTGGATGGTAGCGGGGCGACTAAGTACTTC. Translating it yields CASSLDGSGATKYF.